The present T cell receptor (beta chain) was sequenced within a study of cytomegalovirus exposure and HLA in healthy donors. Study results and limitations: Certain sequence variants were highly shared and formed a cluster, and this cluster was likely a sequencing artifact. Looking again later, the authors saw that most CMV-associated TCR beta chains seemed HLA-restricted.

Per the germline V gene, CDR1 is LNHNV and CDR2 is YYDKDF (reference sequence). The CDR3 sequence is 15 residues long. V lost 3 bases to trimming and J lost 0 bases, with 9 bases between them. Details on this clone: Its antigen is still unknown.

Researchers ran the PCR with 60 Vbeta and 13 Jbeta primers. The method was immunoSEQ multiplex PCR; TCRdb's version includes in-frame clones alone and lacks a portion of them. The sample contains about 130,000 clones, roughly 78% of which appear only once. The rearrangement links TRBV15 to TRBJ1-3; D is unclear. This receptor was obtained from a young man in good health. The sequenced sample was PBMCs. The CDR3, as DNA: TGTGCCACCAGCAGTGGAGAGGGCTCTGGAAACACCATATATTTT. Encoded protein: CATSSGEGSGNTIYF.